This T cell receptor beta chain is from a study of beta chain features in type 1 diabetes. Notes on the study in general: Moderately but significantly shorter TCRB CDR3s were found in Type 1 diabetes patients in all four CD4+ subsets.

Investigators reverse transcribed all isolated RNA, so they sequenced expressed TCRB transcripts. Only in-frame clones appear in the TCRdb table, and some are missing; sequencing was by immunoSEQ multiplex PCR. The sample shows about 650,000 clones, around 12% of them seen only once. Points on this clone: Its antigen is undetermined.

This CDR3 has 15 residues. The ends were cut back, 5 bases at V and 3 bases at J, with 15 bases in the middle. From germline, CDR1 is LNHDA and CDR2 SQIVND (reference sequence). This TCR was recovered from a man aged 25 to 45 with type 1 diabetes. The specimen sequenced was naive CD4+ T cells from blood. J is TRBJ2-3 and V is TRBV19, with D possibly being TRBD1 (6 bases). This chain's CDR3 is CASSPDQGPTDTQYF. As DNA, the CDR3 is TGTGCCAGTAGTCCCGACCAGGGGCCGACAGATACGCAGTATTTT.